The rows below give T cell receptor beta chains drawn from one sample of a study of OX40 agonist ivuxolimab in advanced cancers. Assay: immunoSEQ multiplex PCR; the TCRdb copy retains only in-frame clones and omits some. The sample contains 70,000 to 80,000 clones, around 83% of which appear only once. This specimen consisted of CD4+ or CD8+ T cells sorted from blood, obtained in a trial of the OX40 agonist ivuxolimab. Every receptor here comes from an adult with an advanced solid tumor such as melanoma, head and neck, liver or kidney cancer. Each CDR3 is given with its conserved first and last residue. D genes are given only for firm matches.

d_gene: NA; v_gene: TRBV5-5; j_gene: TRBJ2-7; CDR3nt: TGTGCCAGCAGCTTGGAACAGGGTTTTGGCGAGCAGTACTTC; CDR3aa: CASSLEQGFGEQYF
d_gene: NA; v_gene: TRBV29-1; j_gene: TRBJ2-7; CDR3nt: TGCAGCGTTGGGGGACGGACAAGCTCCTACGAGCAGTACTTC; CDR3aa: CSVGGRTSSYEQYF
d_gene: NA; v_gene: TRBV11-1; j_gene: TRBJ2-5; CDR3nt: TGTGCCAGCAGCCCCGCCGGACAGGAGGGGGAGACCCAGTACTTC; CDR3aa: CASSPAGQEGETQYF
d_gene: NA; v_gene: TRBV27; j_gene: TRBJ2-1; CDR3nt: TGTGCCAGCAGTACCTTTAGCTACTCCTACAATGAGCAGTTCTTC; CDR3aa: CASSTFSYSYNEQFF
d_gene: NA; v_gene: TRBV14; j_gene: TRBJ2-5; CDR3nt: TGTGCCAGCAGCCAGGCGATGGCCCAGTACTTC; CDR3aa: CASSQAMAQYF
d_gene: TRBD2; v_gene: TRBV11-2; j_gene: TRBJ2-5; CDR3nt: TGTGCCAGCAGACTAGCGGGAGGGAGGGGGACCCAGTACTTC; CDR3aa: CASRLAGGRGTQYF
d_gene: TRBD1; v_gene: TRBV19; j_gene: TRBJ1-1; CDR3nt: TGTGCCAGTAGTATGAGACAGGGATTCGGGACTGAAGCTTTCTTT; CDR3aa: CASSMRQGFGTEAFF
d_gene: TRBD2; v_gene: TRBV5-1; j_gene: TRBJ2-2; CDR3nt: TGCGCCAGCAGCCCCACTAGCGGGTTGGTCGGGGAGCTGTTTTTT; CDR3aa: CASSPTSGLVGELFF
d_gene: TRBD1; v_gene: TRBV18; j_gene: TRBJ1-1; CDR3nt: TGTGCCAGCTCACCGGTACAGGGGACCTATACAACTGAAGCTTTCTTT; CDR3aa: CASSPVQGTYTTEAFF
d_gene: TRBD1; v_gene: TRBV5-6; j_gene: TRBJ2-3; CDR3nt: TGTGCCAGCAGCCTAGGGACAGGGTTTGGAGATACGCAGTATTTT; CDR3aa: CASSLGTGFGDTQYF
d_gene: NA; v_gene: TRBV7-9; j_gene: TRBJ2-7; CDR3nt: TGTGCCAGCAGCTTAGTCCCTAGCGTCAATCAGGAGCAGTACTTC; CDR3aa: CASSLVPSVNQEQYF
d_gene: TRBD1; v_gene: TRBV19; j_gene: TRBJ1-5; CDR3nt: TGTGCCAGTAGTGCCACAGGGGGCAATCAGCCCCAGCATTTT; CDR3aa: CASSATGGNQPQHF